Listed below are T cell receptor beta chains from one sample, sequenced in a study of cytomegalovirus exposure and HLA in healthy donors. This table comes from immunoSEQ multiplex PCR, and its TCRdb copy is limited to in-frame clones, with some not included. The sample shows more than 95,000 clones, approximately 79% of them seen only once. Sequenced material: PBMCs. The receptors shown here come from a man in his fifties or sixties in good health and CMV-seropositive. The CDR3 runs from the conserved cysteine through the conserved F or W. D genes are given only for firm matches. Clone size is shown for a subset of rows, as once, few, many or a class of expanded clone.

V,D,J,size,CDR3,DNA
TRBV5-1,-,TRBJ2-7,-,CASSLVASYEQYF,TGCGCCAGCAGCTTGGTGGCTTCCTACGAGCAGTACTTC
TRBV7-2,TRBD2,TRBJ2-3,-,CASSLVLAGGPSDTQYF,TGTGCCAGCAGCTTAGTTCTAGCGGGAGGGCCTAGCGATACGCAGTATTTT
TRBV6-5,TRBD1,TRBJ1-3,-,CASRGRGLVGNTIYF,TGTGCCAGCAGGGGCAGGGGGTTAGTTGGAAACACCATATATTTT
TRBV11-3,TRBD1,TRBJ1-1,few,CASSPDRVNTEAFF,TGTGCCAGCAGCCCGGACAGGGTGAACACTGAAGCTTTCTTT
TRBV18,-,TRBJ1-5,-,CASSPTGYSNQPQHF,TGTGCCAGCTCACCAACAGGGTACAGCAATCAGCCCCAGCATTTT
TRBV27,-,TRBJ2-7,-,CASSGGGISYEQYF,TGTGCCAGCAGTGGGGGCGGTATCTCCTACGAGCAGTACTTC
TRBV27,TRBD2,TRBJ2-7,-,CASSQQREPYEQYF,TGTGCCAGCAGCCAACAGCGGGAGCCCTACGAGCAGTACTTC
TRBV7-9,-,TRBJ2-3,-,CSSSLGLSPGTDTQYF,TGTTCCAGCAGCTTAGGACTAAGCCCCGGCACAGATACGCAGTATTTT
TRBV2,TRBD2,TRBJ2-1,-,CASSELAGANEQFF,TGTGCCAGCAGTGAACTAGCGGGGGCCAATGAGCAGTTCTTC
TRBV28,TRBD1,TRBJ2-6,-,CASRANRGLPSGANVLTF,TGTGCCAGCAGGGCAAACAGGGGGCTCCCCTCTGGGGCCAACGTCCTGACTTTC
TRBV9,-,TRBJ2-7,-,CASSGSGTSLAEQYF,TGTGCCAGCAGCGGATCCGGGACTTCCCTGGCCGAGCAGTACTTC
TRBV6-5,-,TRBJ1-5,once,CASSLTVSNQPQHF,TGTGCCAGCAGTCTTACAGTTAGCAATCAGCCCCAGCATTTT
TRBV23-1,-,TRBJ2-1,-,CASSHVRRTAIIQNEQFF,TGCGCCAGCAGTCATGTCCGGAGGACAGCCATCATACAAAATGAGCAGTTCTTC
TRBV7-9,TRBD1,TRBJ1-2,-,CASSSGGQGARYGYTF,TGTGCCAGCAGCTCGGGGGGACAGGGGGCGCGATATGGCTACACCTTC
TRBV19,TRBD1,TRBJ1-4,-,CASTNRGHPEKLFF,TGTGCCAGCACTAACAGGGGGCACCCTGAAAAACTGTTTTTT
TRBV10-1,TRBD1,TRBJ2-1,-,CASSTAGTGADNEQFF,TGCGCCAGCAGTACTGCCGGGACAGGGGCCGACAATGAGCAGTTCTTC
TRBV4-1,-,TRBJ2-2,-,CASSQAWRGGELFF,TGCGCCAGCAGCCAAGCCTGGCGCGGCGGGGAGCTGTTTTTT
TRBV5-1,-,TRBJ1-1,-,CASSLDSNTEAFF,TGCGCCAGCAGCTTGGACTCGAACACTGAAGCTTTCTTT
TRBV6-1,-,TRBJ1-4,once,CASSEGGQLPTNEKLFF,TGTGCCAGCAGTGAAGGAGGACAGCTCCCAACTAATGAAAAACTGTTTTTT
TRBV21-1,-,TRBJ1-1,few,CASSSGQNTEAFF,TGTGCCAGCAGCAGTGGGCAGAACACTGAAGCTTTCTTT
TRBV11-2,-,TRBJ2-6,-,CASSFFPGPTGANVLTF,TGTGCCAGCAGCTTTTTTCCGGGCCCGACAGGAGCCAACGTCCTGACTTTC
TRBV7-2,-,TRBJ1-2,-,CASSLVVEGPLGYTF,TGTGCCAGCAGCTTAGTAGTGGAGGGCCCGCTGGGCTACACCTTC
TRBV6-5,TRBD1,TRBJ1-2,once,CASSQQGADGYTF,TGTGCCAGCAGCCAACAGGGGGCAGATGGCTACACCTTC
TRBV27,-,TRBJ1-2,-,CASRAAGENYGYTF,TGTGCCAGCAGAGCCGCGGGGGAAAACTATGGCTACACCTTC
TRBV5-1,TRBD1,TRBJ1-5,-,CASSLAPTGDSQPQHF,TGCGCCAGCAGCTTGGCTCCCACAGGGGATAGTCAGCCCCAGCATTTT
TRBV6-5,-,TRBJ1-2,-,CASTPRRAVGYGYTF,TGTGCCAGCACCCCAAGGAGGGCGGTGGGGTATGGCTACACCTTC
TRBV7-8,-,TRBJ2-5,-,CASSLDGGSRETQYF,TGTGCCAGCAGCTTAGATGGGGGGTCCCGGGAGACCCAGTACTTC
TRBV5-4,-,TRBJ2-1,-,CASSLRAGRGDNEQFF,TGTGCCAGCAGCTTGAGAGCGGGAAGGGGGGACAATGAGCAGTTCTTC
TRBV9,-,TRBJ1-5,once,CASSVYGDSNQPQHF,TGTGCCAGCAGCGTATACGGGGATAGCAATCAGCCCCAGCATTTT
TRBV6-4,-,TRBJ1-1,-,CASSRGSMGSTEAFF,TGTGCCAGCAGCCGGGGGTCGATGGGGAGTACTGAAGCTTTCTTT
TRBV4-3,-,TRBJ2-6,-,CASSQDPRGAGANVLTF,TGCGCCAGCAGCCAAGATCCCAGGGGGGCTGGGGCCAACGTCCTGACTTTC
TRBV6-1,-,TRBJ1-4,-,CASSAPGQLATNEKLFF,TGTGCCAGCAGTGCCCCGGGACAACTTGCAACTAATGAAAAACTGTTTTTT
TRBV11-2,TRBD2,TRBJ2-1,-,CASSLVAGGYNEQFF,TGTGCCAGCAGCTTAGTAGCGGGGGGCTACAATGAGCAGTTCTTC
TRBV14,-,TRBJ2-7,-,CASSPQGLFEQYF,TGTGCCAGCAGCCCCCAGGGGCTCTTCGAGCAGTACTTC
TRBV6-5,-,TRBJ2-1,-,CASRHQGNEQFF,TGTGCCAGCAGGCATCAGGGGAATGAGCAGTTCTTC
TRBV2,-,TRBJ2-3,-,CASRQGAFSTDTQYF,TGTGCCAGCAGACAAGGGGCGTTCAGCACAGATACGCAGTATTTT
TRBV5-6,TRBD1,TRBJ1-1,-,CASSLEEGQGKAFF,TGTGCCAGCAGCTTGGAGGAAGGACAGGGGAAAGCTTTCTTT
TRBV13,TRBD2,TRBJ2-2,once,CASRSRLAVPTGELFF,TGTGCCAGCAGGTCAAGACTAGCGGTTCCCACCGGGGAGCTGTTTTTT
TRBV4-3,-,TRBJ2-2,-,CASSQGIGTLNTGELFF,TGCGCCAGCAGCCAAGGAATCGGGACACTCAACACCGGGGAGCTGTTTTTT
TRBV7-9,-,TRBJ2-5,-,CASSFEGYYTETQYF,TGTGCCAGCAGCTTTGAAGGCTACTATACAGAGACCCAGTACTTC
TRBV27,-,TRBJ1-1,-,CASSSQGSTEAFF,TGTGCCAGCAGTTCTCAGGGAAGCACTGAAGCTTTCTTT